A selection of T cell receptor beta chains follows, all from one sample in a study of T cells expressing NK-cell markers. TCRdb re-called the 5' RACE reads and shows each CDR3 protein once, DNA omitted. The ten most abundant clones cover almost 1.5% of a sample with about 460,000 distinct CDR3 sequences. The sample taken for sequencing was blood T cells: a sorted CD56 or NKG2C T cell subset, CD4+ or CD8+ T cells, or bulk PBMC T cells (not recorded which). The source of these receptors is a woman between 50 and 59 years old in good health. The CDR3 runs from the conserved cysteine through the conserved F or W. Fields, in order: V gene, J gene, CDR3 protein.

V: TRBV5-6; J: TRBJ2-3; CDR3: CASSERRQASTDTQYF
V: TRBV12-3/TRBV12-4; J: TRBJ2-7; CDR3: CASRRTELNPQYF
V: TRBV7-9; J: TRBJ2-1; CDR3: CASSLDGVRSRAYIEQFF
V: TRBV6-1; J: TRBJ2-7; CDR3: CASSDRGGLKYEQYF
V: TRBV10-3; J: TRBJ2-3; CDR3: CAISTSPTDTQYF
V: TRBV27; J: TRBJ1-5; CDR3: CASSSLTGSNQPQHF
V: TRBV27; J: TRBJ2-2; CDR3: CASRDVFNTGELFF
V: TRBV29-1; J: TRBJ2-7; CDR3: CSVGRVGYEQYF
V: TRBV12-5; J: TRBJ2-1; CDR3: CASGLRLAGGSSYNEQFF
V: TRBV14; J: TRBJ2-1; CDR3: CASSQPGLAGSNEQFF
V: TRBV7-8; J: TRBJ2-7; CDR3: CASSLEFSSYEQYF
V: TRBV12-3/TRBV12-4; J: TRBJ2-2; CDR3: CASSPQSGGELFF
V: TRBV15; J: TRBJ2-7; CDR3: CATSRDLGGQGRSEQYF
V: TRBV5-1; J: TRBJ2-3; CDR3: CASSPRLAALTDTQYF
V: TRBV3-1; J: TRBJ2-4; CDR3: CASSQGGVRGTKAKNIQYF
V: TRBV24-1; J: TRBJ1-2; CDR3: CATSDSVSNYGYTF
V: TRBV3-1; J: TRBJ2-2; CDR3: CASSQVIDRGLFF
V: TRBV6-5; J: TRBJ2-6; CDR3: CASSYSTPGLTGANVLTF
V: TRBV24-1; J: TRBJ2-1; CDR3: CASGGTGFYNEQFF
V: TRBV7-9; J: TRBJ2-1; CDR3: CASSLAVLFGEQFF
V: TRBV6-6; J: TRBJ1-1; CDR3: CASSYSRTGTNTEAFF
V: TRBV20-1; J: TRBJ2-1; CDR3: CSATRASRHSEQFF
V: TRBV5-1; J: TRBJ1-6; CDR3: CASSPGQSSYNSPLHF
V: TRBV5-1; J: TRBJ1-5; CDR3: CASTRDSNQPQHF
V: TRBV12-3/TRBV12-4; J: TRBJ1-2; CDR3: CASSFLQLYTF
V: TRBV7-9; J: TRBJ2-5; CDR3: CASRGRTQETQYF
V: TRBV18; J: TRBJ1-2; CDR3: CASSHSGTAYGYTF
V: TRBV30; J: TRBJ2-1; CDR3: CAWTRLAGSYNEQFF
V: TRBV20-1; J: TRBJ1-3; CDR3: CSGRPRIRNTIYF
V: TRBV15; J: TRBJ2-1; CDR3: CATSRAAGAGGYNEQFF
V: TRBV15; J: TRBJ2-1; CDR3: CATSRTLAGDYGEQFF
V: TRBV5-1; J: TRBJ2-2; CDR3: CASSSGTQFTGELFF
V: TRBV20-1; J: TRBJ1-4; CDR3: CSAGSGTANEKLFF
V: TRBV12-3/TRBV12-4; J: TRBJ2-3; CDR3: CASSRGAGGYSSTDTQYF
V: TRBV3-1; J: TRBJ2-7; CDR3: CASSEKGGSYEQYF
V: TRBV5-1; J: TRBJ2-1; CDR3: CASSLGVPYNEQFF
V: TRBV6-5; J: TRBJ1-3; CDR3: CASSPEISGNTIYF
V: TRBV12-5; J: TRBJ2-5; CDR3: CASGLVQGAAQYF
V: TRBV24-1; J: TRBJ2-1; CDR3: CATSEDAIINEQFF
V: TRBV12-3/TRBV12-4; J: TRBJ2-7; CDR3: CASSLKPYEQYF